Each of the 9 T cell receptor beta chains below was sequenced from the same sample in a study of beta chain features in type 1 diabetes. The sequenced template was cDNA made from the entire isolated RNA. Clones were sequenced by immunoSEQ multiplex PCR, and TCRdb holds only the in-frame ones, with some missing. The sample has under 250,000 clones; approximately 13% are singletons. Whole-study findings and limits: Researchers report that Type 1 diabetes patients had moderately but significantly shorter TCRB CDR3s across all four CD4+ subsets.

Antigen specificity for these receptors is unknown. Sequenced: naive CD4+ T cells from blood. The origin of the receptors is a young man with type 1 diabetes.

The genes are TRBV6-1 and TRBJ2-6, with TRBD1 matching over 8 bases. The CDR3 length is 15 residues. Germline V gives CDR1 MNHNS, CDR2 SASEGT. Trimming at V came to 5 bases and at J to 2 bases, leaving 2 bases not matched to a gene. CDR3 DNA: TGTGCCAGCAGTTCGACAGGGGCTGGGGCCAACGTCCTGACTTTC. It encodes CASSSTGAGANVLTF.

This clone has just a few counts. This sequence joins TRBV30 and TRBJ2-5; 12 positions agree with TRBD2. This CDR3 has 15 residues. Germline values: CDR1 GTSNPN, CDR2 SVGIG (reference sequence). The ends lost 3 bases at V and 4 bases at J; junction bases unmatched: 6. The CDR3 DNA reads as TGTGCCTGGAGCCTAGCGGGAGGGCCCTTAGAGACCCAGTACTTC. Translation: CAWSLAGGPLETQYF.

The chain is built from TRBV18 and TRBJ2-1; D not resolved. The CDR3 is made up of 14 amino acids. Germline CDR1 and CDR2: KGHSH and LQKENI. V was shortened by 2 bases and J by 1 base, with 6 bases between the two germline ends. The CDR3 protein is CASSPSGSYNEQFF. CDR3 sequence (DNA): TGTGCCAGCTCACCATCCGGTTCCTACAATGAGCAGTTCTTC.

The V and J genes are TRBV9 and TRBJ1-1; D gene unclear. Germline loops: CDR1 SGDLS, CDR2 YYNGEE. This CDR3 spans 13 amino acids. V lost 2 bases and J 10 bases, leaving 15 bases between the germline ends. In nucleotides, the CDR3 is TGTGCCAGCAGCGTCTTGGAGGTACCGCCAGCTTTCTTT. It is translated as CASSVLEVPPAFF.

This clone occurred a few times. The rearrangement links TRBV5-1 to TRBJ1-2; perhaps TRBD1 as D (6 bases). CDR3 size: 16 residues. V gave up 0 bases and J gave up 8 bases, with 20 bases separating them. Per the germline V gene, CDR1 is SGHRS and CDR2 is YFSETQ. CDR3 residues: CASSLGQVNPLGGYTF. The CDR3 DNA is TGCGCCAGCAGCTTGGGACAGGTCAATCCCTTGGGGGGCTACACCTTC.

This clone has only a few counts. The V and J genes are TRBV5-4 and TRBJ1-1; D is perhaps TRBD1 (5 bases). Looked up from germline, CDR1 is SGHNT and CDR2 is YYREEE (reference sequence). This CDR3 comprises 14 residues. V lost 0 bases to trimming and J lost 0 bases, with 6 bases between them. The CDR3 DNA reads as TGTGCCAGCAGCTTGGAACAGGTGAACACTGAAGCTTTCTTT. Translating gives CASSLEQVNTEAFF. Full variable domain (remainder filled in from reference TRBV5-4 and TRBJ1-1): ETGVTQSPTHLIKTRGQQVTLRCSSQSGHNTVSWYQQALGQGPQFIFQYYREEENGRGNFPPRFSGLQFPNYSSELNVNALELDDSALYLCASSLEQVNTEAFFGQGTRLTVV.

The CDR3 here is CAITPGQGEKLFF. Here the CDR3 DNA reads TGTGCCATCACCCCGGGACAGGGAGAAAAACTGTTTTTT. V and J are TRBV10-3 and TRBJ1-4, with 9 nucleotides matching TRBD1. Germline CDR1 is ENHRY and CDR2 is SYGVKD. The V gene end was trimmed by 7 bases and the J gene end by 8 bases; junction bases not matched to a gene: 5. CDR3 length: 13 amino acids.

The chain combines TRBV7-9 with TRBJ2-5, with D perhaps TRBD2 (6 bases). V shed 2 bases and J shed 0 bases, with 13 bases lying between them. The CDR3 loop spans 16 amino acids. Germline V gene data show CDR1 as SEHNR and CDR2 as FQNEAQ (reference sequence). The DNA for the CDR3 is TGTGCCAGCAGCTTATTGGGACTCCAGTACCAAGAGACCCAGTACTTC. This sequence encodes CASSLLGLQYQETQYF. The complete variable domain, with remaining parts taken from reference TRBV7-9 and TRBJ2-5, reads DTGVSQNPRHKITKRGQNVTFRCDPISEHNRLYWYRQTLGQGPEFLTYFQNEAQLEKSRLLSDRFSAERPKGSFSTLEIQRTEQGDSAMYLCASSLLGLQYQETQYFGPGTRLLVL.

The chain links TRBV18 to TRBJ2-1; 8 nucleotides line up with TRBD1. The CDR3 has 14 amino acids. With 4 bases clipped from V and 7 bases from J, the junction kept 6 bases outside the gene matches. Germline-derived CDR1 and CDR2 are KGHSH and LQKENI. In nucleotides, the CDR3 is TGTGCCAGCTCACTAGACAGGGGTACGAATGAGCAGTTCTTC. The encoded protein is CASSLDRGTNEQFF. The whole variable domain, remainder taken from reference TRBV18 and TRBJ2-1, is NAGVMQNPRHLVRRRGQEARLRCSPMKGHSHVYWYRQLPEEGLKFMVYLQKENIIDESGMPKERFSAEFPKEGPSILRIQQVVRGDSAAYFCASSLDRGTNEQFFGPGTRLTVL.